Here is one T cell receptor beta chain with its context. The antigen it recognizes is unknown. The sample holds no much larger clone one base away, and base qualities are not on file. This record comes from a study of graft-versus-host responses after intestinal transplantation (dated by TCRdb to the early 2020s). Regarding the research as a whole: Multivisceral, liver-intestinal, or isolated intestinal transplants were received by the recipients. A peak of at least 4% donor T cells among recipient peripheral blood mononuclear cells was the definition used for donor T cell macrochimerism. Alloreactive clones were identified by sequencing pre-transplant mixed lymphocyte reaction products and comparing them with unstimulated pre-transplant donor and recipient T cells. Of the 20 to 30 intestinal transplant recipients enrolled in the cohort, one of whom was a retransplant, 3 patients without pretransplant specimens were excluded. Rather than being sequenced by the commercial service, samples from a few later patients were sequenced in-house on an Illumina MiSeq and processed with MiXCR. Every recipient was given anti-thymocyte globulin induction, then maintenance tacrolimus and steroids for about 3 years. Graft-versus-host and host-versus-graft alloreactive T cell clones were tracked in the graft, circulation and bone marrow after intestinal transplantation using bulk TCR-beta CDR3 sequencing.

In the first month after transplant, blood samples were collected up to 4 times, and after that at least monthly when available. Broader findings and caveats from the paper: Early after transplant, peak levels of circulating GvH clones were found to be associated with declines in HvG clones. The relatively low number and heterogeneity of intestinal transplant patients limited the conclusions. GvH clones turned up in recipient bone marrow, with some appearing earlier in ileal mucosa or blood, a pattern consistent with an intestinal mucosal origin. In patients with donor T cell macrochimerism, the allografts had high GvH to HvG T cell clonal ratios.

The library was produced with the immunoSEQ multiplex PCR assay. For most patients, high-throughput TCR-beta CDR3 sequencing of genomic DNA was performed by Adaptive Biotechnologies. The authors' pipeline ran thus. TCR sequencing data for approximately 19 patients were retrieved from Adaptive's ImmunoSEQ software; a few other patients were processed with MiXCR and VDJtools. CDR3 nucleotide sequences shared between donor and recipient were removed because their origin could not be assigned. To be classed as alloreactive, a clone needed at least 2-fold expansion over unstimulated cells and a minimum CFSE-low frequency of 0.002% (template counts) or 0.001% (read counts). A clone was considered mappable if detected in the sequenced pre-transplant spleen, lymph node, or MLR CFSE-low populations of the donor or recipient. The cumulative frequency of alloreactive clones was calculated as a percentage of all sequences, weighted by copy number. What TCRdb holds here is the immuneACCESS table cut down to in-frame rearrangements. Part of the clones is not present; checked against another copy, under half of the missing clones reflect an unresolved V gene, and the others are unexplained. For V, J and clone size, that table is used; D and trimming come from the DNA. The sample profile shows 45,000 to 55,000 clones; under 95% of them were found once. Roughly 5.5% of the sample goes to the ten largest clones.

In the germline V gene, CDR1 corresponds to MGHRA and CDR2 to YSYEKL. The CDR3 numbers 13 residues from cysteine through phenylalanine. The CDR3 DNA has 39 bases and is translated from base 1. The germline ends are 16 bases apart after V is trimmed by 4 bases and J by 10 bases. The sample here was PBMCs, taken nearly 670 days after intestinal transplant. This TCR derives from a human patient who received an intestinal transplant, so some T cells may come from the graft donor. The V and J genes are TRBV4-1 and TRBJ1-1, with TRBD1 as a weak D call on 6 bases. The CDR3: CASSLQQGPGAFF. The nucleotide sequence reads TGCGCCAGCAGCCTCCAACAGGGCCCAGGAGCTTTCTTT.